The rows below give T cell receptor beta chains drawn from one sample of a study of cytomegalovirus exposure and HLA in healthy donors. Clones were sequenced by immunoSEQ multiplex PCR, and TCRdb holds only the in-frame ones, with some missing. The table records 70,000 or so clones, roughly nine tenths of them present only once. The material sequenced was PBMCs. The origin of the receptors is a man aged 18 to 29 in good health and CMV-seronegative. Both conserved end residues are part of each CDR3. The order of the fields is clone size, J gene, V gene, D gene, CDR3 protein, CDR3 DNA. D genes are given only for firm matches. Clone size is stated in some rows and not others, as once, few, many or a class when expanded.

>.|TRBJ2-5|TRBV5-1|.
CASSLAGLPSETQYF
TGCGCCAGCAGCTTGGCGGGGTTACCCTCAGAGACCCAGTACTTC
>.|TRBJ1-2|TRBV7-8|.
CASSPRQVHGYTF
TGTGCCAGCAGCCCAAGACAGGTCCATGGCTACACCTTC
>.|TRBJ2-7|TRBV27|TRBD2
CASSYAGDYYEQYF
TGTGCCAGCAGTTATGCGGGAGACTACTACGAGCAGTACTTC
>.|TRBJ1-2|TRBV6-5|.
CASRQTTVSSYGYTF
TGTGCCAGCAGGCAAACGACAGTGAGCTCATATGGCTACACCTTC
>.|TRBJ1-1|TRBV9|.
CASSRAAEGGTEAFF
TGTGCCAGCAGCCGGGCGGCTGAGGGTGGCACTGAAGCTTTCTTT
>.|TRBJ2-3|TRBV27|TRBD2
CASSAGLALTDTQYF
TGTGCCAGCAGTGCGGGACTAGCACTCACAGATACGCAGTATTTT
>.|TRBJ2-7|TRBV11-2|TRBD1
CASSVDRDRGLEQYF
TGTGCCAGCAGCGTCGACCGGGACAGGGGCCTCGAGCAGTACTTC
>.|TRBJ2-3|TRBV7-9|.
CASTTYTVDTQYF
TGTGCCAGCACTACTTATACCGTCGATACGCAGTATTTT
>.|TRBJ2-6|TRBV5-1|.
CASSSGEDTGANVLTF
TGCGCCAGCAGCTCTGGTGAGGACACTGGGGCCAACGTCCTGACTTTC
>.|TRBJ2-1|TRBV9|TRBD2
CASSVGGGYNEQFF
TGTGCCAGCAGTGTGGGCGGGGGGTACAATGAGCAGTTCTTC
>.|TRBJ2-7|TRBV6-5|.
CASSGTVGPRVQYF
TGTGCCAGCAGTGGCACCGTTGGGCCTCGCGTACAGTACTTC
>.|TRBJ2-1|TRBV28|.
CASSFGLKGNNEQFF
TGTGCCAGCAGTTTTGGGCTAAAGGGGAACAATGAGCAGTTCTTC
>.|TRBJ2-1|TRBV5-4|TRBD1
CASSTPRDRAPNEQFF
TGTGCCAGCAGCACCCCCCGGGACAGGGCCCCCAATGAGCAGTTCTTC
>.|TRBJ2-3|TRBV27|.
CASRRTGSDTQYF
TGTGCCAGCAGACGTACAGGGAGCGATACGCAGTATTTT
>.|TRBJ2-1|TRBV7-2|TRBD2
CASSSWGGSSYNEQFF
TGTGCCAGCAGCTCCTGGGGCGGGAGCTCCTACAATGAGCAGTTCTTC
>.|TRBJ2-1|TRBV11-3|.
CASSIKTITEGEQFF
TGTGCCAGCAGCATAAAAACCATCACCGAGGGTGAGCAGTTCTTC
>once|TRBJ2-2|TRBV2|.
CASKWDLNTGELFF
TGTGCCAGCAAGTGGGACTTGAACACCGGGGAGCTGTTTTTT
>few|TRBJ1-2|TRBV28|.
CASTRRGGQGYTF
TGTGCCAGCACCAGGAGGGGGGGGCAAGGCTACACCTTC
>.|TRBJ2-7|TRBV7-2|.
CASSLRAGNYEQYF
TGTGCCAGCAGCTTACGTGCGGGAAACTACGAGCAGTACTTC
>.|TRBJ2-2|TRBV5-1|.
CASSLEPTAGELFF
TGCGCCAGCAGCTTGGAGCCCACGGCCGGGGAGCTGTTTTTT
>.|TRBJ2-7|TRBV7-9|.
CASSWGTGGLEQYF
TGTGCCAGCAGCTGGGGGACCGGGGGTCTCGAGCAGTACTTC
>.|TRBJ2-1|TRBV6-6|TRBD2
CASSETSGRSNEQFF
TGTGCCAGCAGCGAGACTAGCGGGAGGTCCAATGAGCAGTTCTTC
>.|TRBJ1-1|TRBV14|.
CASSLVVGEAFF
TGTGCCAGCAGCCTCGTCGTCGGTGAAGCTTTCTTT
>.|TRBJ2-7|TRBV27|TRBD2
CASSFSAGLSYEQYF
TGTGCCAGCAGTTTTTCAGCGGGACTCTCCTACGAGCAGTACTTC
>.|TRBJ2-7|TRBV23-1|.
CASSQSGQPYEQYF
TGCGCCAGCAGTCAATCGGGGCAGCCCTACGAGCAGTACTTC
>.|TRBJ1-3|TRBV30|.
CAWSGDSGNTIYF
TGTGCCTGGTCCGGGGACTCTGGAAACACCATATATTTT
>.|TRBJ2-3|TRBV7-3|.
CASSLRAGSQMGPRTDTQYF
TGTGCCAGCAGCTTAAGGGCCGGGTCGCAAATGGGGCCTCGCACAGATACGCAGTATTTT
>.|TRBJ1-5|TRBV11-2|TRBD1
CASSPGQSNQPQHF
TGTGCCAGCAGCCCGGGACAGAGCAATCAGCCCCAGCATTTT
>.|TRBJ2-7|TRBV19|.
CASSIGDSPYEQYF
TGTGCCAGTAGTATAGGTGACTCCCCCTACGAGCAGTACTTC
>.|TRBJ1-1|TRBV7-3|TRBD1
CASSHSGGAYTEAFF
TGTGCCAGCAGCCACTCAGGGGGCGCGTACACTGAAGCTTTCTTT
>.|TRBJ1-3|TRBV30|.
CAWMAGLLDIYF
TGTGCCTGGATGGCGGGGCTGTTAGACATATATTTT
>.|TRBJ2-7|TRBV30|TRBD1
CAWTGGEYEQYF
TGTGCCTGGACAGGGGGCGAATACGAGCAGTACTTC
>.|TRBJ2-1|TRBV28|TRBD2
CASSVGTSGSGEQFF
TGTGCCAGCAGTGTCGGGACTAGCGGGAGTGGTGAGCAGTTCTTC
>.|TRBJ2-5|TRBV30|.
CAWSGVSGQETQYF
TGTGCCTGGAGTGGGGTTAGCGGCCAAGAGACCCAGTACTTC
>.|TRBJ2-2|TRBV7-6|TRBD1
CASGLRDRFLGTGELFF
TGTGCCAGCGGCCTGCGGGACAGGTTTTTGGGGACCGGGGAGCTGTTTTTT
>once|TRBJ2-1|TRBV9|TRBD2
CASSAGTSDNEQFF
TGTGCCAGCAGTGCCGGGACTAGCGACAATGAGCAGTTCTTC
>.|TRBJ1-2|TRBV4-3|.
CASSPNSRDRGGVNYGYTF
TGCGCCAGCAGCCCAAATAGTCGAGATCGGGGGGGTGTTAACTATGGCTACACCTTC
>.|TRBJ1-3|TRBV7-2|.
CASSLRARSGNTIYF
TGTGCCAGCAGCTTGCGGGCCAGGTCAGGAAACACCATATATTTT
>few|TRBJ1-2|TRBV18|.
CASSPPADRYGYTF
TGTGCCAGCTCACCACCGGCCGACAGGTATGGCTACACCTTC
>.|TRBJ1-2|TRBV28|.
CASSLSGNYGYTF
TGTGCCAGCAGTTTATCAGGGAACTATGGCTACACCTTC